This record looks at one T cell receptor (beta chain) sequence and its context. The antigen remains undetermined. This sample stems from a study of cytomegalovirus exposure and HLA in healthy donors. Study-level results: Most TCR sequences were rare, but some public TCRs occurred in many donors. Overall, about 160 TCR beta chains were annotated as cytomegalovirus-associated. In the roughly 130 validation repertoires, a later analysis found that first-cohort TCR clusters tended to co-occur.

The donors were in the roughly 120-subject validation cohort, distinct from the 666-subject first cohort. From germline, CDR1 is MDHEN and CDR2 SYDVKM. V was clipped by 5 bases and J by 6 bases; unmatched bases: 12. The CDR3 contains 15 residues. The assay was immunoSEQ multiplex PCR, and TCRdb's table has in-frame clones only and misses some. The table includes 260,000 or so clones, around nine tenths detected once. Sequenced input: PBMCs. This TCR was recovered from a man younger than 35 in good health and CMV-seronegative. The rearrangement joins TRBV28 to TRBJ2-7, with 8 bases aligning to TRBD1. The CDR3 sequence: CASSETGTGLFEQYF. Written as DNA, the CDR3 is TGTGCCAGCAGTGAAACCGGGACAGGTCTTTTCGAGCAGTACTTC. The variable domain in full, completed from reference TRBV28 and TRBJ2-7, reads DVKVTQSSRYLVKRTGEKVFLECVQDMDHENMFWYRQDPGLGLRLIYFSYDVKMKEKGDIPEGYSVSREKKERFSLILESASTNQTSMYLCASSETGTGLFEQYFGPGTRLTVT.